A selection of T cell receptor beta chains follows, all from one sample in a study of regulatory T cells in long-lasting Graves disease. TCRdb re-called the multiplex PCR reads with MiXCR, one entry per CDR3 protein. Here the sample spans 400,000 to 600,000 distinct CDR3 sequences, about 22% being singletons. The material sequenced was peripheral blood mononuclear cells (PBMCs), taken when the disease was refractory, from a patient treated with antithyroid drugs. These receptors came from a female donor with Graves disease. Both conserved end residues are trimmed from each CDR3.

v_call: TRBV7-2
j_call: TRBJ2-5
cdr3_aa: ASSLVLGVETQY

v_call: TRBV10-3
j_call: TRBJ1-1
cdr3_aa: AIRGQITLNTEAF

v_call: TRBV12-3/TRBV12-4
j_call: TRBJ1-5
cdr3_aa: ASSTGTGVLDQPQH

v_call: TRBV27
j_call: TRBJ1-3
cdr3_aa: ASSSHPSGSGNTIY

v_call: TRBV7-9
j_call: TRBJ2-2
cdr3_aa: ASSLAGQGVTGELF

v_call: TRBV3-1
j_call: TRBJ2-3
cdr3_aa: ASSPTGGVDTQY

v_call: TRBV7-2
j_call: TRBJ2-5
cdr3_aa: ASSLTSGPWETQY

v_call: TRBV24-1
j_call: TRBJ2-3
cdr3_aa: ATSDYQPSSGRDTDTQY

v_call: TRBV28
j_call: TRBJ1-1
cdr3_aa: ASSLLGDENTEAF

v_call: TRBV6-2/TRBV6-3
j_call: TRBJ1-5
cdr3_aa: ASSYVAGGHQPQH

v_call: TRBV28
j_call: TRBJ2-7
cdr3_aa: ASSLVTSSYEQY

v_call: TRBV19
j_call: TRBJ1-1
cdr3_aa: ASSIDHGRTEAF

v_call: TRBV6-2/TRBV6-3
j_call: TRBJ1-2
cdr3_aa: ASSSLDRRGYT

v_call: TRBV5-5
j_call: TRBJ2-5
cdr3_aa: ASSPGPGSRETQY

v_call: TRBV6-9
j_call: TRBJ1-1
cdr3_aa: ASSSVETMNTEAF

v_call: TRBV28
j_call: TRBJ1-1
cdr3_aa: ASSFPPSPGAF

v_call: TRBV10-3
j_call: TRBJ2-7
cdr3_aa: AIRVDREVGEQY

v_call: TRBV9
j_call: TRBJ1-1
cdr3_aa: ASSVGGDTEAF

v_call: TRBV12-3/TRBV12-4
j_call: TRBJ1-4
cdr3_aa: AIGQGATNEKLF

v_call: TRBV5-1
j_call: TRBJ1-2
cdr3_aa: ASSPTGTENGYT

v_call: TRBV2
j_call: TRBJ2-7
cdr3_aa: ASSEGRGVYEQY

v_call: TRBV20-1
j_call: TRBJ2-5
cdr3_aa: SGKRGSQYQETQY

v_call: TRBV28
j_call: TRBJ1-2
cdr3_aa: ASSSQGGYT

v_call: TRBV7-6
j_call: TRBJ1-2
cdr3_aa: ASRCRGGSHYGYT

v_call: TRBV6-2/TRBV6-3
j_call: TRBJ2-7
cdr3_aa: ASIWGQGAYEQY

v_call: TRBV20-1
j_call: TRBJ2-5
cdr3_aa: SVSLAGVETQY

v_call: TRBV27
j_call: TRBJ1-2
cdr3_aa: ASSAAKLYGYT

v_call: TRBV2
j_call: TRBJ1-2
cdr3_aa: ASTDSRTREGYT

v_call: TRBV5-1
j_call: TRBJ1-1
cdr3_aa: ASRDRVNTEAF

v_call: TRBV30
j_call: TRBJ1-5
cdr3_aa: AWSVQVSNQPQH

v_call: TRBV20-1
j_call: TRBJ2-5
cdr3_aa: SARDSRVYREETQY

v_call: TRBV4-1
j_call: TRBJ2-7
cdr3_aa: ASSQGSGTLYEQY

v_call: TRBV12-3/TRBV12-4
j_call: TRBJ2-3
cdr3_aa: ASSNLGTSGRAPVTDTQY

v_call: TRBV12-3/TRBV12-4
j_call: TRBJ2-1
cdr3_aa: AIMRSGTSGGDSIYNEQF

v_call: TRBV28
j_call: TRBJ1-2
cdr3_aa: ASSHQPGLTAGYT

v_call: TRBV10-3
j_call: TRBJ1-5
cdr3_aa: AISPTAYSNQPQH